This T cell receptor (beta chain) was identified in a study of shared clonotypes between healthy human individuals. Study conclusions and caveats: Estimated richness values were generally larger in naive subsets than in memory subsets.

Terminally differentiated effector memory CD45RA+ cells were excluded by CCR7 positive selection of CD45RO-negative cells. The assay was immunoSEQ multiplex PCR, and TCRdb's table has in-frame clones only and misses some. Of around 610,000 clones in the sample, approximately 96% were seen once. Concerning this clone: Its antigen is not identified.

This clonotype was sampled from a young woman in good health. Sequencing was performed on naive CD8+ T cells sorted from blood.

The CDR3, as DNA: TGCAGTGTCCCCGTTGTCTACGAGCAGTACTTC. Residues: CSVPVVYEQYF. The V call is TRBV20-1, the J call TRBJ2-5; D not resolved. Matching the DNA end better, TRBJ2-7 makes the J call doubtful. Germline CDR1 is DFQATT and CDR2 is SNEGSKA (reference sequence). The CDR3 has 11 residues.